This T cell receptor beta chain is drawn from a study of cytomegalovirus exposure and HLA in healthy donors. To note about this clone: Its specificity is unknown.

The germline V gene has CDR1 MGHRA and CDR2 YSYEKL. Germline trimming cut 4 bases from V and 5 bases from J; bases unmatched to any gene: 4. This CDR3 is 14 amino acids long. Study-wide points: In a later analysis, several top co-occurrence clusters appeared linked to parvovirus B19, influenza, CMV and Epstein-Barr virus.

With 60 Vbeta and 13 Jbeta primers, the PCR was carried out. This table comes from immunoSEQ multiplex PCR, and its TCRdb copy is limited to in-frame clones, with some not included. The sample contains some 130,000 clones, about three quarters of which appear only once. This chain uses TRBV4-1 with TRBJ1-1; 10 nucleotides align to TRBD1. Sequencing was carried out using PBMCs. The TCR originated in a woman aged 30 to 39 in good health and CMV-seropositive. The chain's CDR3 is CASSLRDRGTEAFF. DNA for the CDR3: TGCGCCAGCAGCCTTCGGGACAGGGGTACTGAAGCTTTCTTT.